This T cell receptor (beta chain) was captured by sequencing in a study of T cell changes during pregnancy in multiple sclerosis. TCRdb's copy holds only in-frame clones and misses some; the assay was immunoSEQ multiplex PCR. This table has about 67,000 clones, roughly 87% appearing once. The sample consisted of peripheral blood, taken in the first trimester of pregnancy. This clonotype was obtained from a female donor with multiple sclerosis, enrolled in a pregnancy study.

The CDR3 reads CASSQEAGAYNEQFF. In DNA form, the CDR3 reads TGCGCCAGCAGCCAAGAAGCGGGGGCATACAATGAGCAGTTCTTC. V and J are TRBV4-3 and TRBJ2-1; 8 nucleotides line up with TRBD2. The CDR3 is 15 residues long. Germline loops: CDR1 LGHNA, CDR2 YSLEER. The V segment lost 0 bases and the J segment 4 bases; nucleotides outside the gene matches: 2.